These T cell receptor beta chains were read from a single sample in a study of blood T cell repertoires in COVID-19. Here immunoSEQ multiplex PCR was the method, and the copy in TCRdb shows in-frame clones only, minus some. This sample carries approximately 350,000 clones, approximately 90% of them seen once, and the ten largest clones take around 1%. Material for sequencing was PBMCs or T cells enriched from blood (not recorded which). The receptors here all came from a man aged 18 to 30 who had recovered from COVID-19. Each CDR3 is given with its conserved first and last residue. The D gene is left open where the match is weak. Clone size is stated in some rows and not others, as once, few, many or a class when expanded.

CASSRGGGTEAFF,TGTGCCAGTAGCCGCGGAGGAGGGACTGAAGCTTTCTTT,TRBV19,-,once,TRBJ1-1
CASGSGLAGAPYQETQYF,TGTGCTAGTGGTTCTGGACTAGCGGGGGCTCCCTACCAAGAGACCCAGTACTTC,TRBV12-5,TRBD2,-,TRBJ2-5
CASSQDLGFVGGTQYF,TGCGCCAGCAGCCAAGATCTAGGTTTCGTCGGAGGTACGCAGTATTTT,TRBV4-3,-,once,TRBJ2-3
CATRPGLAAYEQYF,TGTGCCACGAGGCCGGGACTAGCGGCCTACGAGCAGTACTTC,TRBV10-3,TRBD2,once,TRBJ2-7
CASSPTGDGYTF,TGTGCCAGCAGCCCGACAGGGGATGGCTACACCTTC,TRBV12-3/TRBV12-4,TRBD1,-,TRBJ1-2
CASSPREVPDAYGYTF,TGTGCCAGCAGCCCTAGGGAGGTCCCAGATGCCTATGGCTACACCTTC,TRBV7-8,-,-,TRBJ1-2
CAWSAESGLNEKLFF,TGTGCCTGGAGTGCGGAGTCAGGGTTAAATGAAAAACTGTTTTTT,TRBV30,-,-,TRBJ1-4
CASSLFARGAHQPQHF,TGTGCCAGCAGTTTATTCGCCAGGGGGGCACATCAGCCCCAGCATTTT,TRBV27,TRBD1,-,TRBJ1-5
CATSTPGSPQPQHF,TGTGCCACCAGTACGCCAGGGTCACCACAGCCCCAGCATTTT,TRBV24-1,-,-,TRBJ1-5
CAWSVRTGGRNEQFF,TGTGCCTGGAGTGTACGAACGGGAGGGCGGAATGAGCAGTTCTTC,TRBV30,TRBD2,-,TRBJ2-1
CATSERQGAKEKLFF,TGTGCCACCAGTGAAAGACAGGGGGCGAAGGAAAAACTGTTTTTT,TRBV24-1,TRBD1,-,TRBJ1-4
CASSLSGEKLFF,TGTGCCAGCAGCTTATCAGGTGAAAAACTGTTTTTT,TRBV7-6,-,once,TRBJ1-4
CATSNRKDTEAFF,TGTGCCACCAGCAACAGGAAGGACACTGAAGCTTTCTTT,TRBV15,-,once,TRBJ1-1
CASSLARPGQGRGNTEAFF,TGTGCCAGCAGCTTAGCCCGACCGGGACAGGGGAGGGGGAACACTGAAGCTTTCTTT,TRBV7-9,TRBD1,-,TRBJ1-1
CASRPPGMGETQYF,TGTGCCAGCAGACCCCCGGGAATGGGAGAGACCCAGTACTTC,TRBV7-9,-,-,TRBJ2-5
CASSYSRAPNQPQHF,TGTGCCAGCAGTTACTCCAGGGCCCCAAATCAGCCCCAGCATTTT,TRBV6-5,-,-,TRBJ1-5
CASSATGVSYNEQFF,TGTGCCAGCAGCGCCACAGGTGTTTCCTACAATGAGCAGTTCTTC,TRBV5-4,-,once,TRBJ2-1
CASSLWGGTEAFF,TGTGCCAGCAGCTTATGGGGCGGCACTGAAGCTTTCTTT,TRBV7-3,-,-,TRBJ1-1
CASRLRDSARTSYEQYF,TGTGCCAGCAGGCTGAGGGATAGCGCCCGTACCTCCTACGAGCAGTACTTC,TRBV28,-,-,TRBJ2-7
CASSEGQPYEQYF,TGTGCCAGCAGTGAAGGGCAGCCATACGAGCAGTACTTC,TRBV25-1,-,once,TRBJ2-7
CASSLAEAEIGYTF,TGTGCCAGCAGCTTAGCCGAGGCCGAGATCGGCTACACCTTC,TRBV7-9,-,few,TRBJ1-2
CATRQDRGSYNEQFF,TGTGCCACCAGACAAGACAGGGGGTCCTACAATGAGCAGTTCTTC,TRBV15,TRBD1,-,TRBJ2-1
CATLPGGVREQFF,TGTGCCACTCTACCGGGCGGGGTCAGAGAGCAGTTCTTC,TRBV28,-,-,TRBJ2-1
CASKLGLNEQFF,TGTGCCAGCAAGCTCGGACTAAACGAGCAGTTCTTC,TRBV6-5,-,once,TRBJ2-1
CASSSNPGLGYTF,TGTGCCAGTAGCAGTAACCCAGGGCTTGGCTACACCTTC,TRBV19,-,once,TRBJ1-2
CSASTQGDQPQHF,TGCAGTGCTAGTACCCAGGGGGATCAGCCCCAGCATTTT,TRBV20-1,TRBD1,-,TRBJ1-5